Below are 16 T cell receptor beta chains sequenced from a single sample in a study of T cells in Graves' hyperthyroidism and ophthalmopathy. Amplification yielded TCR beta CDR3 regions, with RNA transcripts as the source. The HTBI primer set served for first-round RT-PCR of the TCR CDR3. TCRdb redid the calling of the multiplex PCR reads with MiXCR, one entry per CDR3 protein. The sample has hundreds of thousands of distinct CDR3 sequences, 15% to 20% seen once. The sample comprised blood. The receptors derive from a woman in her thirties with Graves' hyperthyroidism.

This clonotype was seen a few times. The rearrangement links TRBV6-1 to TRBJ1-1; TRBD1 is a possible D gene (6 bases). The CDR3 is 13 amino acids. V was pared by 7 bases and J by 3 bases, with 12 bases between. Germline loops: CDR1 MNHNS, CDR2 SASEGT. Here the CDR3 reads CASTQGRDTEAFF. The CDR3 coding sequence is TGTGCCAGCACCCAGGGGAGAGACACTGAAGCTTTCTTT.

In its sample, this clonotype was seen a few times. The chain carries TRBV2 and TRBJ1-5; TRBD1 aligns across 7 bases. CDR1 SNHLY and CDR2 FYNNEI come from the germline V gene. The CDR3 has 15 amino acids. V lost 4 bases, J lost 1 base, and 4 bases stayed unmatched. CDR3 residues: CASSVGGQSNQPQHF. In DNA form, the CDR3 reads TGTGCCAGCAGTGTAGGGGGCCAGAGCAATCAGCCCCAGCATTTT.

This clonotype has only a few counts. The chain carries TRBV24-1 and TRBJ1-5, with D possibly TRBD1 on 5 matching bases. CDR3 size: 14 residues. V lost 2 bases, J lost 3 bases, and 7 bases lay in between. Germline values: CDR1 KGHDR, CDR2 SFDVKD. The CDR3: CATSDSGTNQPQHF. In nucleotides, the CDR3 is TGTGCCACCAGTGATTCAGGGACCAATCAGCCCCAGCATTTT.

This clonotype was counted many times. J is TRBJ2-3 and V is TRBV7-9, with TRBD2 matching 7 bases. Germline CDR1 and CDR2: SEHNR and FQNEAQ (reference sequence). CDR3 length equals 14 residues. Unmatched junction bases numbered 2, after V lost 1 base and J lost 4 bases. CDR3 sequence: CASSLVAGADTQYF. CDR3 in DNA: TGTGCCAGCAGCTTAGTCGCGGGGGCAGATACGCAGTATTTT.

This clonotype was seen at least ten times. The chain has TRBV20-1 and TRBJ2-7; 11 bases match TRBD2. CDR1 and CDR2 from the germline V gene are DFQATT and SNEGSKA (reference sequence). CDR3 length: 17 residues. The V and J ends lost 3 bases and 6 bases, in that order; junction bases with no gene match: 16. The CDR3 loop reads CSARDGPLWLAGGEQYF. The CDR3 region has the DNA TGCAGTGCTAGGGACGGCCCACTTTGGCTAGCGGGAGGCGAGCAGTACTTC.

This chain connects TRBV4-3 to TRBJ1-6; 9 bases are shared with TRBD1. This CDR3 is built from 18 residues. V lost 4 bases to trimming and J lost 3 bases; unmatched junction nucleotides: 10. The germline gives CDR1 LGHNA, CDR2 YSLEER. CDR3 bases: TGCGCCAGCAGCCGCACAACAGGGGGCGGTTTCTATAATTCACCCCTCCACTTT. Encoded protein: CASSRTTGGGFYNSPLHF.

The chain couples TRBV20-1 to TRBJ2-2; D call uncertain. Germline assignment: CDR1 DFQATT and CDR2 SNEGSKA (reference sequence). The V end was cut by 8 bases, the J end by 3 bases, with 7 bases between. This CDR3 region has 11 residues. The CDR3 sequence is CSRYDTGELFF. CDR3 in DNA: TGCAGTCGATACGACACCGGGGAGCTGTTTTTT.

This clonotype was recorded at least ten times. This chain connects TRBV7-2 to TRBJ1-2; TRBD1 is a possible D gene (5 bases). Germline V gene lookup returns CDR1 SGHTA and CDR2 FQGNSA. This CDR3 has 14 amino acids. V was trimmed by 1 base and J by 4 bases, leaving 10 bases between them. DNA for the CDR3: TGTGCCAGCAGCTTAGTCCAGGGCGTCTATGGCTACACCTTC. It codes for CASSLVQGVYGYTF.

This clonotype has more than one count but fewer than ten. The J gene is TRBJ2-2, the V gene TRBV11-2; TRBD1 aligns across 7 bases. CDR1 is SGHAT and CDR2 is FQNNGV in the germline V gene. The CDR3 spans 13 residues. V shed 6 bases and J 13 bases; nucleotides not matched to a gene: 11. The CDR3 protein is CASSLQGKRGLFF. The CDR3 bases are TGTGCCAGCAGTCTACAGGGGAAGAGGGGGCTGTTTTTT.

This clonotype occurred many times. CDR3 sequence reads: CASSFYGTGSYNEQFF. The CDR3, as DNA: TGTGCCAGCAGTTTCTACGGGACGGGCTCCTACAATGAGCAGTTCTTC. The V gene is TRBV28, the J gene TRBJ2-1, with D perhaps given as TRBD1 or TRBD2 (5 bases each). CDR1 MDHEN and CDR2 SYDVKM come from the germline V gene. CDR3 length: 16 residues. Trimming took off 3 bases at V and 0 bases at J, with 12 bases between the two ends. Based on the CDR3 plus reference TRBV28 and TRBJ2-1, the full variable domain is DVKVTQSSRYLVKRTGEKVFLECVQDMDHENMFWYRQDPGLGLRLIYFSYDVKMKEKGDIPEGYSVSREKKERFSLILESASTNQTSMYLCASSFYGTGSYNEQFFGPGTRLTVL.

This clonotype came up many times. This sequence joins TRBV18 and TRBJ1-1; perhaps TRBD1 as D (5 bases). The CDR3 is 16 residues long. Germline V gene sequence: CDR1 KGHSH, CDR2 LQKENI. V was clipped by 0 bases and J by 5 bases, with 16 bases between them. The CDR3 coding sequence is TGTGCCAGCTCACCACCGACAGTTCTGGGAGAGACTGAAGCTTTCTTT. Protein product: CASSPPTVLGETEAFF.

This clonotype showed up just a few times. An end of the junction does not agree with germline; a read error may underlie this. This chain connects TRBV30 to TRBJ2-1, with TRBD2 identical over 13 bases. CDR1 is GTSNPN, CDR2 SVGIG, per germline (reference sequence). The length of the CDR3 is 15 residues. CDR3 sequence: CAWSGLAGGYNEQLF. The CDR3 region has the DNA TGTGCCTGGAGTGGACTAGCGGGAGGATACAATGAGCAGCTCTTC.

This clonotype was seen at least ten times. Here the CDR3 DNA reads TGTGCCAGCTCACCTCCGGGACAGGGATACAATGAGCAGTTCTTC. Its protein product is CASSPPGQGYNEQFF. V and J are TRBV18 and TRBJ2-1; 9 bases line up with TRBD1. Germline V lookup: CDR1 KGHSH, CDR2 LQKENI. The V segment lost 3 bases and the J segment 4 bases; nucleotides outside the gene matches: 4. The CDR3 contains 15 residues.

There are many counts of this clonotype. This sequence joins TRBV7-3 and TRBJ2-3; 11 bases match TRBD2. V shed 4 bases and J 3 bases; nucleotides not matched to a gene: 9. Germline V gene sequence: CDR1 SGHTA, CDR2 FQGTGA. This CDR3 comprises 17 residues. This CDR3 is CASSSYSTSGTTDTQYF. The DNA for the CDR3 is TGTGCCAGCAGCTCCTACTCGACTAGCGGGACTACAGATACGCAGTATTTT.

This clonotype was observed at least ten times. The rearrangement joins TRBV18 to TRBJ2-1; possible D gene TRBD2, 6 bases. In germline, CDR1 is KGHSH, CDR2 LQKENI. The CDR3 has 14 amino acids. Trimming took 8 bases from V and 0 from J, leaving 11 bases between them. In DNA, the CDR3 is TGTGCCAGCAGCCCCGGGGGCTCCTACAATGAGCAGTTCTTC. Amino acids: CASSPGGSYNEQFF.

This clonotype was found many times. This rearrangement joins TRBV2 to TRBJ2-7, with TRBD2 identical over 7 bases. J lost 5 bases, V lost 1 base, and 8 bases had no gene match. Germline loops: CDR1 SNHLY, CDR2 FYNNEI. This CDR3 is 15 amino acids long. For the CDR3, the DNA is TGTGCCAGCAGTGAAGGGGCGGGAGTATTAAACGAGCAGTACTTC. This codes for CASSEGAGVLNEQYF.